The TCR beta chain under discussion was sequenced for a study of blood T cells in healthy people across ages. The CDR3 totals 14 residues. Germline CDR1 reads SGHTA; CDR2 reads FQGNSA. J was trimmed by 4 bases and V by 5 bases; bases with no gene match: 7. Alongside a J-beta primer mix, a sample-barcoded 5' primer served in a second PCR lasting about 6 to 11 cycles. In TCRdb, the 5' RACE reads were re-called with MiXCR into one record per CDR3 protein. The data hold roughly 2 million distinct CDR3 sequences, with just under 50% observed a single time. This clonotype was seen only a few times. The clonotype was recovered from a woman aged 40-49 years in good health. The sequenced sample was blood. This chain links TRBV7-2 with TRBJ1-2; 7 nucleotides line up with TRBD1. The CDR3 loop is CASSPNRGPYGYTF. CDR3 DNA sequence: TGTGCCAGCAGCCCTAACAGGGGTCCCTATGGCTACACCTTC.